This record looks at one TCR beta chain sequence and its context. Antigen specificity is unknown. These data are taken from a study of CD8 T cells in ankylosing spondylitis. Study outcomes and limitations: Certain motif variants had earlier been reported in reactive arthritis synovial fluid and blood. Among TCR beta sequences, a motif of fewer than 10 highly homologous variants appeared characteristic of ankylosing spondylitis blood.

The CDR3 extends over 15 amino acids. CDR1 is LGHDT, CDR2 YNNKEL, per germline (reference sequence). Trimming took off 1 base at V and 0 bases at J, with 8 bases between the two ends. A quantitative 5'-RACE method, one with molecular barcodes, was used to make TCR beta libraries. TCRdb re-called the 5' RACE reads with MiXCR, one entry per CDR3 protein. Of approximately 540,000 distinct CDR3 sequences in the sample, more than 9.5% were seen once. The clonotype comes from a male donor with ankylosing spondylitis. What was sequenced was blood, either unsorted or a sorted T cell fraction (not recorded which). The chain has TRBV3-1 and TRBJ2-3, with unresolved D. CDR3 sequence reads: CASSQGGSSTDTQYF. The CDR3, as DNA: TGTGCCAGCAGCCAAGGCGGTTCTAGCACAGATACGCAGTATTTT.